This is a list of T cell receptor beta chains from one sample in a study of beta chain features in type 1 diabetes. Only in-frame clones appear in the TCRdb table, and some are missing; sequencing was by immunoSEQ multiplex PCR. The sample gives roughly 170,000 clones, less than 15% of which show up once; about 0.58% is in the top ten. Sequencing used central memory CD4+ T cells from blood. These receptors all come from a woman younger than 35 in good health. The CDR3 runs from the conserved cysteine through the conserved F or W. A D gene is named only where the DNA matches it firmly. The size entry is marked missing in some rows and otherwise reads once, few, many or a size class.

size	D	V	J	CDR3	DNA
few	-	TRBV18	TRBJ1-2	CASSPEGSNYGYTF	TGTGCCAGCTCACCAGAGGGCTCTAACTATGGCTACACCTTC
-	-	TRBV6-5	TRBJ2-7	CASRQGRGTYEQYF	TGTGCCAGCAGGCAGGGTAGGGGAACATACGAGCAGTACTTC
few	TRBD1	TRBV7-9	TRBJ2-7	CASSSDRVYREQYF	TGTGCCAGCAGCTCAGACAGGGTGTACCGCGAGCAGTACTTC
few	TRBD2	TRBV28	TRBJ2-7	CASRGGGGGSFSYEQYF	TGTGCCAGCAGGGGGGGTGGTGGCGGGAGCTTTTCCTACGAGCAGTACTTC
-	-	TRBV11-2	TRBJ1-1	CASSLELYTEAFF	TGTGCCAGCAGCTTAGAATTATACACTGAAGCTTTCTTT
-	-	TRBV15	TRBJ2-3	CATSRATLMNRDTQYF	TGTGCCACCAGCAGAGCGACCCTGATGAACAGAGATACGCAGTATTTT
many	-	TRBV9	TRBJ2-5	CASSVAPLRSGDQETQYF	TGTGCCAGCAGCGTAGCCCCCTTGAGGAGCGGAGACCAGGAGACCCAGTACTTC
-	TRBD2	TRBV30	TRBJ2-1	CAWSPRLLAVSYNEQFF	TGTGCCTGGAGTCCTCGCCTCCTAGCGGTTTCCTACAATGAGCAGTTCTTC
-	TRBD2	TRBV5-1	TRBJ2-1	CASASGSSYNEQFF	TGCGCCAGCGCTAGCGGGAGCTCCTACAATGAGCAGTTCTTC
-	-	TRBV25-1	TRBJ2-6	CASSDQQGGSGANVLTF	TGTGCCAGCAGTGATCAACAGGGTGGTTCTGGGGCCAACGTCCTGACTTTC
-	TRBD1	TRBV29-1	TRBJ1-5	CSVASGGSNQPQHF	TGCAGCGTTGCGTCAGGGGGTAGCAATCAGCCCCAGCATTTT
-	-	TRBV5-1	TRBJ2-1	CASSSSGLPHNEQFF	TGCGCCAGCAGCTCTTCGGGACTCCCACACAATGAGCAGTTCTTC
once	-	TRBV2	TRBJ2-2	CAQRLSGAKTGELFF	TGTGCCCAGCGTCTGTCAGGGGCGAAGACCGGGGAGCTGTTTTTT
few	TRBD1	TRBV30	TRBJ1-1	CAWSRDRANTEAFF	TGTGCCTGGAGCCGGGACAGGGCGAACACTGAAGCTTTCTTT
many	-	TRBV7-2	TRBJ2-5	CASSPWGRQETQYF	TGTGCCAGCAGCCCCTGGGGGAGGCAAGAGACCCAGTACTTC
-	TRBD1	TRBV2	TRBJ1-2	CASSGQVTGYTF	TGTGCCAGCAGCGGACAGGTTACAGGCTACACCTTC
-	-	TRBV28	TRBJ2-7	CASSHQGSSYEQYF	TGTGCCAGCAGCCATCAGGGGAGCTCCTACGAGCAGTACTTC
few	-	TRBV29-1	TRBJ1-4	CSVEKGGTNEKLFF	TGCAGCGTTGAGAAAGGGGGAACTAATGAAAAACTGTTTTTT
few	TRBD1	TRBV7-2	TRBJ2-6	CASSQQGARGANVLTF	TGTGCCAGCAGCCAACAGGGGGCGAGAGGGGCCAACGTCCTGACTTTC
few	TRBD1	TRBV5-1	TRBJ2-3	CASGQTGRDTQYF	TGCGCCAGCGGACAGACAGGGCGAGATACGCAGTATTTT
few	-	TRBV6-5	TRBJ1-1	CASSYKGQATEAFF	TGTGCCAGCAGTTATAAAGGTCAGGCCACTGAAGCTTTCTTT
-	-	TRBV30	TRBJ2-5	CAWSVNRETQYF	TGTGCCTGGAGTGTAAATCGGGAGACCCAGTACTTC
-	TRBD1	TRBV7-8	TRBJ1-1	CASSRTGGSTEAFF	TGTGCCAGCAGCCGTACAGGGGGATCCACTGAAGCTTTCTTT
many	-	TRBV28	TRBJ1-2	CASSLARGSDF	TGTGCCAGCAGTTTAGCGCGGGGATCGGACTTC
-	-	TRBV5-1	TRBJ2-5	CASSLGHSYGETQYF	TGCGCCAGCAGCCTAGGACACTCATACGGGGAGACCCAGTACTTC
-	TRBD1	TRBV7-9	TRBJ2-7	CASSLDRVYEQYF	TGTGCCAGCAGCTTGGACAGGGTCTACGAGCAGTACTTC
few	-	TRBV29-1	TRBJ2-5	CSTPVAGMETQYF	TGCAGCACACCAGTGGCAGGGATGGAGACCCAGTACTTC
-	-	TRBV28	TRBJ1-2	CASNQGVYGYTF	TGTGCCAGCAACCAAGGGGTCTATGGCTACACCTTC
-	TRBD1	TRBV27	TRBJ1-1	CASSLQGGNTEAFF	TGTGCCAGCAGTTTGCAGGGGGGGAACACTGAAGCTTTCTTT
many	TRBD1	TRBV4-3	TRBJ2-6	CASSHDRERAGANVLTF	TGCGCCAGCAGCCACGACAGGGAGAGGGCTGGGGCCAACGTCCTGACTTTC
few	-	TRBV4-2	TRBJ1-4	CASSQVEGANEKLFF	TGTGCCAGCAGCCAAGTCGAGGGAGCTAATGAAAAACTGTTTTTT
few	-	TRBV12-5	TRBJ1-1	CASGLFPRGGTEAFF	TGTGCTAGTGGTTTGTTTCCCAGGGGCGGCACTGAAGCTTTCTTT
-	-	TRBV30	TRBJ1-5	CAWSPGGARQPQHF	TGTGCCTGGAGCCCCGGGGGGGCCCGTCAGCCCCAGCATTTT
-	TRBD1	TRBV18	TRBJ2-7	CASSPGQARGEQYF	TGTGCCAGCTCACCGGGACAGGCTAGGGGTGAGCAGTACTTC
few	TRBD1	TRBV28	TRBJ2-1	CASSFGTGGRWRVGSSYNEQFF	TGTGCCAGCAGTTTCGGGACAGGGGGCCGGTGGCGGGTGGGTTCCTCCTACAATGAGCAGTTCTTC
few	-	TRBV29-1	TRBJ1-1	CSVRQSTTAGAEAFF	TGCAGCGTCCGCCAATCGACGACGGCGGGGGCTGAAGCTTTCTTT
-	TRBD1	TRBV2	TRBJ2-1	CASKGQGVVNEQFF	TGTGCCAGCAAGGGCCAGGGGGTAGTTAATGAGCAGTTCTTC
-	-	TRBV20-1	TRBJ1-1	CSASGGNGAFF	TGCAGTGCTAGTGGAGGGAATGGAGCTTTCTTT
few	-	TRBV5-1	TRBJ2-1	CASKPQGRQYNEQFF	TGCGCCAGCAAGCCCCAGGGGAGACAATACAATGAGCAGTTCTTC
-	-	TRBV30	TRBJ2-1	CAWSVRVEQFF	TGTGCCTGGAGTGTGAGGGTAGAGCAGTTCTTC
few	-	TRBV18	TRBJ2-1	CASSPDLAGNNEQFF	TGTGCCAGCTCACCCGACCTTGCGGGGAACAATGAGCAGTTCTTC
-	TRBD1	TRBV5-4	TRBJ1-4	CASSRDRGREKLFF	TGTGCCAGCAGCCGGGACAGGGGGCGCGAAAAACTGTTTTTT
-	-	TRBV30	TRBJ2-2	CAWSPYTGYTGELFF	TGTGCCTGGAGTCCCTATACAGGGTACACCGGGGAGCTGTTTTTT
-	TRBD2	TRBV7-2	TRBJ2-1	CASSRRLAGISYNEQFF	TGTGCCAGCAGCCGCCGACTAGCGGGTATTTCCTACAATGAGCAGTTCTTC
few	TRBD1	TRBV30	TRBJ1-5	CAWRTGGLGNQPQHF	TGTGCCTGGCGGACAGGGGGCCTAGGCAATCAGCCCCAGCATTTT
-	TRBD2	TRBV7-2	TRBJ2-5	CASSLAASGGFVETQYF	TGTGCCAGCAGCTTAGCGGCTAGCGGAGGATTCGTGGAGACCCAGTACTTC
-	-	TRBV15	TRBJ1-2	CATSRDRGGYTF	TGTGCCACCAGCAGAGATCGCGGGGGCTACACCTTC
few	-	TRBV4-1	TRBJ2-3	CASSPPGTDTQYF	TGCGCCAGCAGCCCCCCCGGTACAGATACGCAGTATTTT
few	TRBD2	TRBV7-2	TRBJ2-1	CASSFSGRAQFF	TGTGCCAGCAGCTTTAGCGGGAGGGCGCAGTTCTTC